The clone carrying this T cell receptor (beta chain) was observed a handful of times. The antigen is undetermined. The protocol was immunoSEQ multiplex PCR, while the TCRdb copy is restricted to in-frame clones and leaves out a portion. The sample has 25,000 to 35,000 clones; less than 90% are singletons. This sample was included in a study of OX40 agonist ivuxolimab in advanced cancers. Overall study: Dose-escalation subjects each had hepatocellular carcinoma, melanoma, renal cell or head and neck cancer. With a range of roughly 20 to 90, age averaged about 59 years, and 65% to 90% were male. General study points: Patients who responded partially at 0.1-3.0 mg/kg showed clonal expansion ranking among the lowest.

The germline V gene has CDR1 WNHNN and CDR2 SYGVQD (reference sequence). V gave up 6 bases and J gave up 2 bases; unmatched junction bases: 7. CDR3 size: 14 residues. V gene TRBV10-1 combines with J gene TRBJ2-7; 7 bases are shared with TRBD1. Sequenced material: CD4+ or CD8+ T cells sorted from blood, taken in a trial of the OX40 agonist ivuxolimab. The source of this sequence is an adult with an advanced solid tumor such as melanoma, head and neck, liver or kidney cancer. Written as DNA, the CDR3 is TGCGCCAGCAGAGTCGGGACAGCAACCTACGAGCAGTACTTC. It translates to CASRVGTATYEQYF.